The 13 T cell receptor beta chains given below trace back to one sample, sequenced in a study of T cell responses to AZD1222 COVID-19 vaccine. Clones were sequenced by immunoSEQ multiplex PCR, and TCRdb holds only the in-frame ones, with some missing. Among roughly 87,000 clones, 89% were seen once, and the ten largest hold 5% to 6.5%. The source was peripheral blood, collected 28 days after the second AZD1222 dose. Receptors were obtained from an adult who received the AZD1222 COVID-19 vaccine.

This clone was counted a single time. The chain's CDR3 is CSPVGGASNEQFF. The CDR3 DNA reads TGCAGCCCCGTGGGGGGCGCCAGCAATGAGCAGTTCTTC. The chain employs TRBV29-1 and TRBJ2-1, with D perhaps assigned TRBD1 or TRBD2 (6 bases each). There are 13 residues in the CDR3. The V gene lost 8 bases and the J gene lost 6 bases, with 17 bases spanning the gap. CDR1 and CDR2 (germline): SQVTM, ANQGSEA.

This clone turned up a few times. The CDR3 bases are TGTGCCAGCAGCCCGGGACAGGGGTTTTCACCCCTCCACTTT. Its translation: CASSPGQGFSPLHF. V is TRBV7-9 and J is TRBJ1-6, with 10 bases lining up with TRBD1. J lost 9 bases, V lost 5 bases, and 4 bases had no gene match. This CDR3 comprises 14 residues. Germline CDR1 SEHNR, CDR2 FQNEAQ (reference sequence).

Only a few counts were recorded for this clone. This sequence joins TRBV10-3 and TRBJ1-2, with D possibly TRBD1 on 5 matching bases. The V end was cut by 4 bases, the J end by 3 bases, with 6 bases between. In germline, CDR1 is ENHRY, CDR2 SYGVKD. CDR3 length equals 12 residues. The CDR3 DNA reads as TGTGCCATCAGTGGGGGCGACTATGGCTACACCTTC. Encoded protein: CAISGGDYGYTF.

V usage is TRBV27 and J usage is TRBJ1-3; D might be TRBD1 (5 bases). The CDR3 loop spans 15 amino acids. The V and J ends lost 5 bases and 5 bases respectively, with 16 bases between them. Per the germline V gene, CDR1 is MNHEY and CDR2 is SMNVEV (reference sequence). The CDR3 loop reads CASSSTGGDRNTIYF. CDR3 in DNA: TGTGCCAGCAGTAGCACCGGAGGGGATAGAAACACCATATATTTT.

This chain connects TRBV7-3 to TRBJ2-3, with D hard to call. The CDR3 extends over 14 amino acids. Per the germline V gene, CDR1 is SGHTA and CDR2 is FQGTGA. V dropped 4 bases and J dropped 3 bases, with 11 bases sitting between them. The CDR3 coding sequence is TGTGCCAGCAGCTCCCTCCCCGGAACAGATACGCAGTATTTT. Amino acids: CASSSLPGTDTQYF. Full variable domain (rest looked up from reference TRBV7-3 and TRBJ2-3): GAGVSQTPSNKVTEKGKYVELRCDPISGHTALYWYRQSLGQGPEFLIYFQGTGAADDSGLPNDRFFAVRPEGSVSTLKIQRTERGDSAVYLCASSSLPGTDTQYFGPGTRLTVL.

With regard to this clone: The junction differs from germline at one of its ends, possibly a read error. This chain joins TRBV3-1 (or the pseudogene TRBV3-2) and TRBJ2-5, with TRBD2 identical over 13 bases. This CDR3 has 13 residues. Germline V gives CDR1 LGHDT, CDR2 YNNKEL (reference sequence). CDR3 DNA: TGTGCCAGCAGCCCGAAACTAGCGGGGGGGTTCGACTTC. Its protein product is CASSPKLAGGFDF.

This clone has a handful of counts. V and J are TRBV12-3 or TRBV12-4 and TRBJ1-2; D call uncertain. V lost 5 bases to trimming and J lost 4 bases, with 11 bases between them. This CDR3 has 13 residues. The CDR3 protein is CASSKTRPYGYTF. CDR3 DNA: TGTGCCAGCAGTAAAACAAGGCCCTATGGCTACACCTTC.

The J gene is TRBJ1-1, the V gene TRBV27; TRBD1 might be the D (5 bases). Trimming stripped 4 bases from V and 4 bases from J, with 16 bases between. The germline CDR1 and CDR2 sequences are MNHEY and SMNVEV (reference sequence). The CDR3 is 15 amino acids. CDR3 sequence: CASSSRGGAGTEAFF. CDR3 DNA: TGTGCCAGCAGTTCCCGGGGAGGGGCGGGCACTGAAGCTTTCTTT.

The chain combines TRBV18 with TRBJ2-1, with unresolved D. CDR1 is KGHSH, CDR2 LQKENI, per germline. This CDR3 region has 14 residues. The V gene lost 3 bases and the J gene lost 10 bases, with 16 bases spanning the gap. This CDR3 is CASSPDGLRGEQFF. The CDR3 coding sequence is TGTGCCAGCTCACCGGACGGTTTGCGAGGAGAGCAGTTCTTC.

The V and J genes are TRBV29-1 and TRBJ1-1; D is possibly TRBD1 (6 bases). The CDR3 length is 15 residues. From germline, CDR1 is SQVTM and CDR2 ANQGSEA. Between the trimmed V and J ends, which lost 1 base and 5 bases, there was a span of 17 bases. For the CDR3, the DNA is TGCAGCGTTGAAGGGAGAACCACAGGGAGAACTGAAGCTTTCTTT. Translation: CSVEGRTTGRTEAFF.

The rearrangement joins TRBV2 to TRBJ1-1; possible D gene TRBD1, 6 bases. The CDR3 length is 14 residues. V was trimmed by 2 bases and J by 7 bases, leaving 14 bases between them. CDR1 is SNHLY and CDR2 is FYNNEI in the germline V gene. This CDR3 reads CASSEPRTVLEAFF. The CDR3 region has the DNA TGTGCCAGCAGTGAACCGAGGACAGTCCTTGAAGCTTTCTTT.

The J gene is TRBJ1-2, the V gene TRBV30, with D possibly being TRBD1 (6 bases). V lost 0 bases to trimming and J lost 7 bases, with 18 bases between them. Per the germline V gene, CDR1 is GTSNPN and CDR2 is SVGIG (reference sequence). The CDR3 extends over 15 amino acids. CDR3 sequence reads: CAWSVQQNYRAGYTF. CDR3 in DNA: TGTGCCTGGAGTGTTCAACAGAACTACAGGGCTGGCTACACCTTC.

The DNA of the CDR3 is TGTGCTAGTGGTTTCTATCAGGGGTCTTACAATGAGCAGTTCTTC. Its translation is CASGFYQGSYNEQFF. This chain connects TRBV12-5 to TRBJ2-1; D possibly corresponds to TRBD1 (6 bases). CDR3 length: 15 residues. Trimming cost V 3 bases and J 4 bases, with 13 bases left between them. Germline V gene lookup returns CDR1 LGHNT and CDR2 FRNRAP.